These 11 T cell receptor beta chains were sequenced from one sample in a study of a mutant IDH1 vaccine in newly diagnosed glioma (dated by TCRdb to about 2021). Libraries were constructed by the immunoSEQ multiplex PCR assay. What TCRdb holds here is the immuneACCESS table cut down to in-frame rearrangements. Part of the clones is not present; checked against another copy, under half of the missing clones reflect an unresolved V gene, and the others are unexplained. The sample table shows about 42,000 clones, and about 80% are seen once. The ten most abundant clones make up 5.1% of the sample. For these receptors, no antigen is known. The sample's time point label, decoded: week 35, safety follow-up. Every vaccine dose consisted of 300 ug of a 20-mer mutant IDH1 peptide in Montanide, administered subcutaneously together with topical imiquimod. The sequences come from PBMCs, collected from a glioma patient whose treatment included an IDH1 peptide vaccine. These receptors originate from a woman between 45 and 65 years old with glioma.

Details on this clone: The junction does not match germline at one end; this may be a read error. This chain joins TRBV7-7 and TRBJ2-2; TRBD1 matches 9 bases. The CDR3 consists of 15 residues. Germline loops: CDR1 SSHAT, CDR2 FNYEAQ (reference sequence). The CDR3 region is CASSDRDRDTGELFF. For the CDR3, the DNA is TGTGCTAGCAGCGACCGGGACAGGGACACCGGGGAGCTGTTTTTT.

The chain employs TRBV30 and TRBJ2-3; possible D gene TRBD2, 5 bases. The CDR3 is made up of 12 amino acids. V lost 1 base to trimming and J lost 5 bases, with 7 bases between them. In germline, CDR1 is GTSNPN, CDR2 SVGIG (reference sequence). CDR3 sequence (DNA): TGTGCCTGGAGTGACCGGGGAGATACGCAGTATTTT. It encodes CAWSDRGDTQYF.

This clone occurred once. The CDR3 region has the DNA TGTGCCAGCAGCCAAGATCTGAGACAGGGGACCTACGAGCAGTACTTC. Its translation: CASSQDLRQGTYEQYF. The chain combines TRBV14 with TRBJ2-7; TRBD1 matches at 8 bases. V lost 0 bases, J lost 2 bases, and 6 bases stayed unmatched. The germline V gene has CDR1 SGHDN and CDR2 FVKESK. The CDR3 runs to 16 residues. The full variable domain, completed using reference TRBV14 and TRBJ2-7, is EAGVTQFPSHSVIEKGQTVTLRCDPISGHDNLYWYRRVMGKEIKFLLHFVKESKQDESGMPNNRFLAERTGGTYSTLKVQPAELEDSGVYFCASSQDLRQGTYEQYFGPGTRLTVT.

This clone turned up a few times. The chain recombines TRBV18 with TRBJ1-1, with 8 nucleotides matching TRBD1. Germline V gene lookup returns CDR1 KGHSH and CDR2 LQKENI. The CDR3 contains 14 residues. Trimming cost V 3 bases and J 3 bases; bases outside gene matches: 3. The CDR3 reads CASSPLDRDTEAFF. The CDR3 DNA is TGTGCCAGCTCACCCCTGGACAGGGACACTGAAGCTTTCTTT. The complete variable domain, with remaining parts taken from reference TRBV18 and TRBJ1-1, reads NAGVMQNPRHLVRRRGQEARLRCSPMKGHSHVYWYRQLPEEGLKFMVYLQKENIIDESGMPKERFSAEFPKEGPSILRIQQVVRGDSAAYFCASSPLDRDTEAFFGQGTRLTVV.

This CDR3 reads CASRGRLTGNTEAFF. CDR3 DNA: TGTGCCAGCAGGGGCAGACTAACAGGGAACACTGAAGCTTTCTTT. V is TRBV6-1 and J is TRBJ1-1; D possibly corresponds to TRBD1 (5 bases). V lost 6 bases, J lost 1 base, and 15 bases lay in between. The CDR3 extends over 15 amino acids. CDR1 is MNHNS, CDR2 SASEGT, per germline.

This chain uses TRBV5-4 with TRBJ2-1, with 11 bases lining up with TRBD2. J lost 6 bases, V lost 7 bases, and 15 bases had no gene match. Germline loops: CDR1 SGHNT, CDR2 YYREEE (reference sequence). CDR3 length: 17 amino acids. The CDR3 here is CASASWVRLAGGNEQFF. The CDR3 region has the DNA TGTGCCAGCGCATCTTGGGTGCGGCTAGCGGGGGGCAATGAGCAGTTCTTC.

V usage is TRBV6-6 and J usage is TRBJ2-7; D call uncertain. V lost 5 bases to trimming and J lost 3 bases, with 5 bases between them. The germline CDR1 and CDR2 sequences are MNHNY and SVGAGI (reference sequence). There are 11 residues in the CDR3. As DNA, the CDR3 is TGTGCCAGCAGTCTCGGCTACGAGCAGTACTTC. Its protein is CASSLGYEQYF.

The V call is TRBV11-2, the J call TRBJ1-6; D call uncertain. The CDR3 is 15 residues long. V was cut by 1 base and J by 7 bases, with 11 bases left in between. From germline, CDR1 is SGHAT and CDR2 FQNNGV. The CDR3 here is CASSLVSTWNSPLHF. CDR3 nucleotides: TGTGCCAGCAGCTTAGTCTCCACTTGGAATTCACCCCTCCACTTT.

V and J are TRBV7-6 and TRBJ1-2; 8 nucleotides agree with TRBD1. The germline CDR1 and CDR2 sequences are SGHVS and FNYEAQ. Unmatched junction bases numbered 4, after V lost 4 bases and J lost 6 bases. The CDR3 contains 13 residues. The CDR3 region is CASSSWTGHGYTF. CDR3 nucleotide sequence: TGTGCCAGCAGCTCCTGGACAGGGCATGGCTACACCTTC.

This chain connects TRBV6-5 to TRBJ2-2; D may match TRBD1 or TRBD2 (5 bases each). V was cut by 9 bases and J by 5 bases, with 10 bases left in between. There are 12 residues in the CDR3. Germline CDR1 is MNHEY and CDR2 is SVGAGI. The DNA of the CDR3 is TGTGCCAGTTGGGGGAGTACCGGGGAGCTGTTTTTT. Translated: CASWGSTGELFF.

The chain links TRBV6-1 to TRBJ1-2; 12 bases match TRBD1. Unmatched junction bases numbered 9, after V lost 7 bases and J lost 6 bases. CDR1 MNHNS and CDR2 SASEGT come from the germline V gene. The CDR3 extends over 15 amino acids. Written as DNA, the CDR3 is TGTGCCAGCACTAACGCCGGGACAGGGGGCCATGGCTACACCTTC. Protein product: CASTNAGTGGHGYTF.